This section outlines one T cell receptor (beta chain) sequence together with its context. Its antigen is not known. These data belong to a study of T cells in tuberculosis. The study, taken as a whole, reports: Active tuberculosis patients had shorter CDR3-alpha; the beta difference was nonsignificant. Samples were chosen by availability of cryopreserved specimens.

The assay was immunoSEQ multiplex PCR, and TCRdb's table has in-frame clones only and misses some. The sample lists 26,000 or so clones, about 90% occurring once. Germline loops: CDR1 MNHEY, CDR2 SVGAGI. Deletions cut 4 bases from V and 5 bases from J, with 14 bases between. CDR3 size: 14 residues. This chain joins TRBV6-5 and TRBJ1-2, with TRBD1 as a possible D gene (5 bases). This sequence originates from a donor aged 10-29 years with latent tuberculosis or without tuberculosis infection. Sequenced input: PBMCs. The CDR3 sequence: CASSSLGGGYGYTF. The CDR3 nucleotides read TGTGCCAGCAGTTCCCTCGGCGGGGGTTATGGCTACACCTTC.